Below, 14 T cell receptor beta chains from the same sample are listed, as sequenced in a study of a mutant IDH1 vaccine in newly diagnosed glioma. Sequencing used immunoSEQ multiplex PCR; TCRdb keeps in-frame clones, though not all of them. The sample consists of 50,000 or so clones, about nine tenths of them appearing once. Time point in this sample: baseline, week 1 (first vaccination visit). Treatment described: pre-vaccination baseline after standard-of-care therapy. The source was PBMCs, collected from a glioma patient treated with radiotherapy, temozolomide or both. All receptors derive from a middle-aged man with glioma.

The chain recombines TRBV5-4 with TRBJ2-7; D is possibly TRBD2 (6 bases). CDR1 and CDR2 from the germline V gene are SGHNT and YYREEE (reference sequence). Trimming pared 5 bases from V and 2 bases from J, leaving 11 bases between. The CDR3 is made up of 13 amino acids. The CDR3 region is CASRISGAYEQYF. In DNA form, the CDR3 reads TGTGCCAGCAGGATCTCGGGGGCCTACGAGCAGTACTTC. Combining the CDR3 with reference TRBV5-4 and TRBJ2-7 gives the whole variable domain ETGVTQSPTHLIKTRGQQVTLRCSSQSGHNTVSWYQQALGQGPQFIFQYYREEENGRGNFPPRFSGLQFPNYSSELNVNALELDDSALYLCASRISGAYEQYFGPGTRLTVT.

CDR3 sequence reads: CASSLWGNEKLFF. The DNA for the CDR3 is TGTGCCAGCAGTTTATGGGGTAATGAAAAACTGTTTTTT. The chain uses TRBV27 and TRBJ1-4; D unresolved. V dropped 1 base and J dropped 4 bases, with 4 bases sitting between them. The CDR3 spans 13 residues. The germline V gene has CDR1 MNHEY and CDR2 SMNVEV (reference sequence).

This rearrangement joins TRBV4-1 to TRBJ2-7, with 13 bases that match TRBD2. Trimming removed 1 base from V and 2 bases from J; junction bases left unmatched: 2. This CDR3 has 16 residues. Per the germline V gene, CDR1 is MGHRA and CDR2 is YSYEKL. The CDR3 DNA reads as TGCGCCAGCAGCCAAGGGACTAGCGGGAGAACCTACGAGCAGTACTTC. Encoded protein: CASSQGTSGRTYEQYF.

CDR3 amino acids: CASGSPLAGDTDTQYF. The CDR3 DNA reads as TGTGCTAGTGGTTCCCCTCTAGCGGGTGACACAGATACGCAGTATTTT. The chain joins TRBV12-5 to TRBJ2-3; 8 positions match TRBD2. This CDR3 has 16 residues. CDR1 and CDR2 from the germline V gene are LGHNT and FRNRAP. The junction had 8 bases not matched to a gene; V was cut back by 4 bases and J by 2 bases.

This chain uses TRBV10-3 with TRBJ2-7; 9 bases align to TRBD1. V lost 0 bases to trimming and J lost 2 bases; unmatched junction nucleotides: 5. Germline V lookup: CDR1 ENHRY, CDR2 SYGVKD. This CDR3 comprises 16 residues. The CDR3 reads CAISESDRGGTYEQYF. DNA of the CDR3: TGTGCCATCAGTGAGTCGGACAGGGGAGGGACCTACGAGCAGTACTTC.

This clone was detected a few times. Mismatch with germline at one junction end may stem from a read error. The chain combines TRBV2 with TRBJ2-6, with D unresolved. The germline gives CDR1 SNHLY, CDR2 FYNNEI. This CDR3 has 13 amino acids. CDR3 sequence reads: CASSYSEANVLTF. DNA for the CDR3: TGTGCCAGCAGTTATTCTGAGGCCAACGTCCTGACTTTC.

This sequence joins TRBV7-8 and TRBJ2-3, with D tentatively TRBD2 (5 bases). V lost 7 bases, J lost 4 bases, and 15 bases lay in between. The germline V gene encodes CDR1 SGHVS and CDR2 FQNEAQ. CDR3 length: 14 residues. Written as DNA, the CDR3 is TGTGCCAGCACCTGGAGGCCCGACCCAGATACGCAGTATTTT. It specifies CASTWRPDPDTQYF. Full variable domain (outside the CDR3, taken from reference TRBV7-8 and TRBJ2-3): GAGVSQSPRYKVAKRGQDVALRCDPISGHVSLFWYQQALGQGPEFLTYFQNEAQLDKSGLPSDRFFAERPEGSVSTLKIQRTQQEDSAVYLCASTWRPDPDTQYFGPGTRLTVL.

The chain carries TRBV7-6 and TRBJ2-2; D is unresolved. CDR3 size: 17 residues. CDR1 and CDR2 (germline): SGHVS, FNYEAQ. The V and J ends lost 1 base and 5 bases respectively, with 17 bases between them. CDR3: CASSLGNSGEATGELFF. The DNA for the CDR3 is TGTGCCAGCAGCTTAGGGAACTCAGGAGAGGCAACCGGGGAGCTGTTTTTT.

This clone showed up just once. V gene TRBV5-4 combines with J gene TRBJ1-3; the D is unclear. Trimming left V 0 bases short and J 5 bases short, with 3 bases between. CDR1 and CDR2 (germline): SGHNT, YYREEE (reference sequence). The CDR3 is 12 amino acids. The CDR3 DNA sequence: TGTGCCAGCAGCTTGGGTAGAAACACCATATATTTT. Its protein is CASSLGRNTIYF.

The chain joins TRBV7-2 to TRBJ1-3; no definite D call. Trimming left V 1 base short and J 4 bases short, with 14 bases between. The CDR3 loop spans 16 amino acids. Germline CDR1 and CDR2: SGHTA and FQGNSA. The CDR3 loop reads CASSLGAGPRGNTIYF. Written as DNA, the CDR3 is TGTGCCAGCAGCTTAGGTGCAGGCCCAAGGGGAAACACCATATATTTT.

V usage is TRBV9 and J usage is TRBJ1-1, with unresolved D. The CDR3 is made up of 16 amino acids. From germline, CDR1 is SGDLS and CDR2 YYNGEE. V gave up 0 bases and J gave up 5 bases, with 17 bases separating them. CDR3 sequence reads: CASSVVGDGVRTEAFF. The CDR3 DNA follows: TGTGCCAGCAGCGTAGTCGGGGATGGGGTAAGGACTGAAGCTTTCTTT.

In its sample, this clone was seen once. The rearrangement joins TRBV6-5 to TRBJ2-5, with 8 bases fitting TRBD1. Germline assignment: CDR1 MNHEY and CDR2 SVGAGI. CDR3 size: 14 residues. V was clipped by 6 bases and J by 4 bases; unmatched bases: 7. CDR3 region: CASRKQGGGETQYF. The CDR3 DNA reads as TGTGCCAGCAGAAAACAGGGGGGCGGAGAGACCCAGTACTTC.

The chain carries TRBV7-2 and TRBJ2-3, with D unclear. Deletions cut 2 bases from V and 10 bases from J, with 10 bases between. This CDR3 has 12 amino acids. Germline CDR1 reads SGHTA; CDR2 reads FQGNSA. As DNA, the CDR3 is TGTGCCAGCAGCTTATGGGTTGGGGCGCAGTATTTT. Its protein is CASSLWVGAQYF.

The chain employs TRBV9 and TRBJ2-3, with D possibly being TRBD2 (6 bases). The germline CDR1 and CDR2 sequences are SGDLS and YYNGEE. V lost 3 bases and J 0 bases, leaving 11 bases between the germline ends. The CDR3 has 15 amino acids. Here the CDR3 reads CASSGTSGSTDTQYF. The CDR3 DNA reads TGTGCCAGCAGCGGAACAAGCGGGAGCACAGATACGCAGTATTTT. The whole variable domain, filled in from reference TRBV9 and TRBJ2-3, reads DSGVTQTPKHLITATGQRVTLRCSPRSGDLSVYWYQQSLDQGLQFLIQYYNGEERAKGNILERFSAQQFPDLHSELNLSSLELGDSALYFCASSGTSGSTDTQYFGPGTRLTVL.